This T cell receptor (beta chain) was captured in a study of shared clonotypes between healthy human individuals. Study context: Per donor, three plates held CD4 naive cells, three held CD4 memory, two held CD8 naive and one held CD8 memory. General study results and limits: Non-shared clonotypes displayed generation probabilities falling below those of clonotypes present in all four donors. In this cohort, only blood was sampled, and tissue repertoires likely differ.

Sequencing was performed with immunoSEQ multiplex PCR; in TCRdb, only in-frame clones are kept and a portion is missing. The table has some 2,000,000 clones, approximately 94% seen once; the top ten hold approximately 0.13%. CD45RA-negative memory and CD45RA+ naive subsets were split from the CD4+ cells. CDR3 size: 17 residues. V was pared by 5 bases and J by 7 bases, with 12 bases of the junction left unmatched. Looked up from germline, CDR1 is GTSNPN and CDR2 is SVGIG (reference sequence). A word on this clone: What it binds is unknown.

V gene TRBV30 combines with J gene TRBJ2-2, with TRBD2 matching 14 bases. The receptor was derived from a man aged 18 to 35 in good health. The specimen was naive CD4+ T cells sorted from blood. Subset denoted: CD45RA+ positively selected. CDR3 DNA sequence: TGTGCCTGGTCCGGGACTAGCGGGAGTTCCCTTGGCGGGGAGCTGTTTTTT. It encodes CAWSGTSGSSLGGELFF. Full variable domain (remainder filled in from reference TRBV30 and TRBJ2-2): SQTIHQWPATLVQPVGSPLSLECTVEGTSNPNLYWYRQAAGRGLQLLFYSVGIGQISSEVPQNLSASRPQDRQFILSSKKLLLSDSGFYLCAWSGTSGSSLGGELFFGEGSRLTVL.